The T cell receptor beta chain described here comes from a study of blood T cell repertoires in COVID-19. On the study more broadly: Samples of COVID-19 (acute and convalescent) were obtained from the United States, Italy and Spain.

During active infection, Seattle patients enrolled and were then monitored through disease. Method: immunoSEQ multiplex PCR; TCRdb's copy keeps in-frame clones and lacks some. The sample has about 160,000 clones, approximately 84% seen once. The germline V gene encodes CDR1 KGHSH and CDR2 LQKENI. V gave up 1 base and J gave up 8 bases; unmatched junction bases: 4. This CDR3 contains 14 residues. Material for sequencing was peripheral blood. The chain links TRBV18 to TRBJ1-4; TRBD1 agrees at 7 bases. This receptor was obtained from a woman aged 55-70 years with COVID-19, enrolled during active disease. CDR3 DNA: TGTGCCAGCTCACCACGGAAACAGGGGGAAAAACTGTTTTTT. It is translated as CASSPRKQGEKLFF.